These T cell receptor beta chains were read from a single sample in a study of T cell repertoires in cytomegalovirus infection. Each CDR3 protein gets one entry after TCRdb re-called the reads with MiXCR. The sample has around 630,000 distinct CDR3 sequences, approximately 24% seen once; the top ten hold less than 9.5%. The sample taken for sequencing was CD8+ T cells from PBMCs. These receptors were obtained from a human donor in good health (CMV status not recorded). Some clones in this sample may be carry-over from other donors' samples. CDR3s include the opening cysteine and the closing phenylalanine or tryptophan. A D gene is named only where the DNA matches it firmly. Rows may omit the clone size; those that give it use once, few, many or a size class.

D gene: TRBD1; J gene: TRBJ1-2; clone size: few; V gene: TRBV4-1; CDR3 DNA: TGCGCCAGCAGCCATGACAGGGAGCGCTACACCTTC; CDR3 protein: CASSHDRERYTF
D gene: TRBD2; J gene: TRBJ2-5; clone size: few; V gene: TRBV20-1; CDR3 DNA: TGCAGTGCTAGAATTAGCGGGGGGGCCCACCAAGAGACCCAGTACTTC; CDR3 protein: CSARISGGAHQETQYF
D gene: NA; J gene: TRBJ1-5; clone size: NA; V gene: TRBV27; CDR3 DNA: TGTGCCAGCAGTCCCCGGGACACATATCAGCCCCAGCATTTT; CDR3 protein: CASSPRDTYQPQHF
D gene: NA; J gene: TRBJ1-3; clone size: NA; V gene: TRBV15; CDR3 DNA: TGTGCCACCAGCAGGGGCATAGACTCTGGAAACACCATATATTTT; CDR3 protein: CATSRGIDSGNTIYF
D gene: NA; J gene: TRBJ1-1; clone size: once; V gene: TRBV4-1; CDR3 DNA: TGCGCCAGCAGCCCCCAGACGGTTATGAACACTGAAGCTTTCTTT; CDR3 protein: CASSPQTVMNTEAFF
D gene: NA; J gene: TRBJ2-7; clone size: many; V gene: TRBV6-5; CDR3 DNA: TGTGCCAGCAGTTACTCGGGATGGAGCTCCTACGAGCAGTACTTC; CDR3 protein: CASSYSGWSSYEQYF
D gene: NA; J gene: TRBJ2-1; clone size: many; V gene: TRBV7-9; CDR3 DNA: TGTGCCAGCAGCCCCGGAAGGTATGAGCAGTTCTTC; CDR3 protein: CASSPGRYEQFF
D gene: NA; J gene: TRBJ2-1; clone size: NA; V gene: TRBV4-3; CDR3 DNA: TGCGCCAGCAGCCACAGAACAGGGTGGCCCTACAATGAGCAGTTCTTC; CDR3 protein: CASSHRTGWPYNEQFF
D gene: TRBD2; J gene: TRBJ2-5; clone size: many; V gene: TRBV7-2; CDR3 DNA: TGTGCCAGCAGCGCCTCGACTAGCGGGGGAGAACAAGAGACCCAGTACTTC; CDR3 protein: CASSASTSGGEQETQYF
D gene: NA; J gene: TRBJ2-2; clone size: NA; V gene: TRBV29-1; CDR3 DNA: TGCAGCGTTGAGTGGGGACATACCGGGGAGCTGTTTTTT; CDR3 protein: CSVEWGHTGELFF
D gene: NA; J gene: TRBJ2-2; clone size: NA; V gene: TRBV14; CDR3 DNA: TGTGCCAGCAGCCCGTTCCCCCGACTCACCGGGGAGCTGTTTTTT; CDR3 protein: CASSPFPRLTGELFF
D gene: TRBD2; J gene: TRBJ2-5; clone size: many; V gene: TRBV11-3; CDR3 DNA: TGTGCCAGCAGCGAGACTAGCGGGGTGGTAGAGACCCAGTACTTC; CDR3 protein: CASSETSGVVETQYF